This T cell receptor beta chain emerged from a study of blood T cell repertoires in COVID-19. Overall study: Sites in the United States, Italy and Spain provided acute and convalescent COVID-19 samples. From T cells, B-cell-depleted T cells, or PBMCs came the material, which was cDNA or gDNA.

How the authors handled the data: Reference gene primer amplification gave nucleated cell count estimates. Repertoires were generated with immunoSEQ multiplex PCR, while TCRdb's copy carries only in-frame clones and drops some. The V and J calls and clone size were taken over from that table, and D and trimming were inferred from the DNA. This table has under 400,000 clones, around 90% appearing once. From germline, CDR1 is MDHEN and CDR2 SYDVKM. With 8 bases removed from V and 3 bases from J, the gap between germline ends came to 13 bases. The CDR3 contains 13 residues. The J gene is TRBJ1-2, the V gene TRBV28, with TRBD1 as a possible D gene (5 bases). Sequencing was done on a sample of peripheral blood. The clonotype was recovered from a man aged 18 to 35 with active or convalescent COVID-19. The CDR3: CASEGVAYYGYTF. The CDR3 coding sequence is TGTGCCAGCGAAGGGGTAGCCTACTATGGCTACACCTTC.